This entry lists 12 T cell receptor beta chains sequenced from one sample in a study of cytomegalovirus exposure and HLA in healthy donors. The PCR used 60 Vbeta and 13 Jbeta primers. Method: immunoSEQ multiplex PCR; TCRdb's copy keeps in-frame clones and lacks some. This repertoire shows about 140,000 clones, around 73% found once; its top ten account for 1% to 1.5%. Sample: PBMCs. The receptors come from a woman in her thirties or forties in good health and CMV-seronegative.

In its sample, this clone was seen once. The chain has TRBV5-1 and TRBJ2-5; D is undetermined. V lost 5 bases and J lost 4, with 15 bases in between. Looked up from germline, CDR1 is SGHRS and CDR2 is YFSETQ. This CDR3 spans 14 amino acids. CDR3 in DNA: TGCGCCAGCAGTCCCTCACTTGGTGGAGAGACCCAGTACTTC. This translates into CASSPSLGGETQYF. The whole variable domain, remainder taken from reference TRBV5-1 and TRBJ2-5, is KAGVTQTPRYLIKTRGQQVTLSCSPISGHRSVSWYQQTPGQGLQFLFEYFSETQRNKGNFPGRFSGRQFSNSRSEMNVSTLELGDSALYLCASSPSLGGETQYFGPGTRLLVL.

This clone was counted a few times. The rearrangement joins TRBV2 to TRBJ1-3; D remains unclear. Trimming took 8 bases from V and 4 from J, leaving 12 bases between them. This CDR3 has 13 amino acids. The germline V gene has CDR1 SNHLY and CDR2 FYNNEI. The CDR3, as DNA: TGTGCCAGCGGAAGGGAGGTCGGAAACACCATATATTTT. Its translation: CASGREVGNTIYF.

The rearrangement joins TRBV4-1 to TRBJ1-3; the D gene is possibly TRBD1 (6 bases). Germline CDR1 MGHRA, CDR2 YSYEKL. There are 15 residues in the CDR3. V lost 4 bases to trimming and J lost 2 bases, with 12 bases between them. The CDR3 reads CASSPTGPAGNTIYF. The CDR3 DNA follows: TGCGCCAGCAGCCCTACAGGGCCCGCTGGAAACACCATATATTTT.

The rearrangement links TRBV5-1 to TRBJ2-7, with D maybe TRBD1 (5 bases). Looked up from germline, CDR1 is SGHRS and CDR2 is YFSETQ. The CDR3 consists of 14 residues. Trimming pared 4 bases from V and 2 bases from J, leaving 13 bases between. The CDR3 coding sequence is TGCGCCAGCAGCCGCACCGAAGGGGCCTACGAGCAGTACTTC. It encodes CASSRTEGAYEQYF. The full variable domain, completed using reference TRBV5-1 and TRBJ2-7, is KAGVTQTPRYLIKTRGQQVTLSCSPISGHRSVSWYQQTPGQGLQFLFEYFSETQRNKGNFPGRFSGRQFSNSRSEMNVSTLELGDSALYLCASSRTEGAYEQYFGPGTRLTVT.

The chain combines TRBV11-2 with TRBJ2-2; D is unclear. The CDR3 is 13 residues long. With 1 base removed from V and 6 bases from J, the gap between germline ends came to 6 bases. Germline-derived CDR1 and CDR2 are SGHAT and FQNNGV. The CDR3 nucleotides are TGTGCCAGCAGCTTAGGAGTGTCCGGGGAGCTGTTTTTT. Translating gives CASSLGVSGELFF.

This clone was seen only once. This chain links TRBV7-2 with TRBJ1-1, with 10 bases lining up with TRBD1. V lost 5 bases, J lost 8 bases, and 5 bases stayed unmatched. CDR1 is SGHTA and CDR2 is FQGNSA in the germline V gene. This CDR3 comprises 13 residues. The CDR3 loop reads CASSETGGAEAFF. In nucleotides, the CDR3 is TGTGCCAGCAGCGAGACAGGGGGCGCGGAAGCTTTCTTT.

This clone showed up just a few times. The genes are TRBV21-1 and TRBJ2-1; no check of the table's D call, TRBD2, against the DNA was made. TRBV21-1 is annotated as a pseudogene. This CDR3 spans 14 amino acids. This CDR3 is CASSNTRGGIEQFF. The CDR3 DNA reads TGTGCCAGCAGCAATACACGGGGGGGCATTGAGCAGTTCTTC.

This clone has just a few counts. The chain has TRBV5-5 and TRBJ1-2; D possibly corresponds to TRBD1 (6 bases). V was pared by 2 bases and J by 8 bases, with 13 bases between. There are 13 residues in the CDR3. Germline CDR1 SGHKS, CDR2 YYEKEE (reference sequence). CDR3 bases: TGTGCCAGCAGCTTTAACAGGGTGGAGGGCTACACCTTC. Protein product: CASSFNRVEGYTF.

This chain uses TRBV5-1 with TRBJ1-2; D is perhaps TRBD1 (5 bases). CDR3 size: 17 residues. V lost 4 bases and J 1 base, leaving 20 bases between the germline ends. CDR1 and CDR2 from the germline V gene are SGHRS and YFSETQ. Here the CDR3 reads CASSPWGGVNLNYGYTF. The CDR3 nucleotides are TGCGCCAGCAGCCCCTGGGGGGGGGTGAATCTTAACTATGGCTACACCTTC. The whole variable domain, filled in from reference TRBV5-1 and TRBJ1-2, reads KAGVTQTPRYLIKTRGQQVTLSCSPISGHRSVSWYQQTPGQGLQFLFEYFSETQRNKGNFPGRFSGRQFSNSRSEMNVSTLELGDSALYLCASSPWGGVNLNYGYTFGSGTRLTVV.

This clone was seen more than once but under ten times. This sequence joins TRBV28 and TRBJ1-5, with no clear D. The CDR3 consists of 12 residues. Germline V gene data show CDR1 as MDHEN and CDR2 as SYDVKM. V was clipped by 4 bases and J by 7 bases, with 8 bases between them. For the CDR3, the DNA is TGTGCCAGCAGTTCATCGGGGCAGCCCCAGCATTTT. The encoded protein is CASSSSGQPQHF.

The chain has TRBV5-1 and TRBJ1-1; possible D gene TRBD1, 5 bases. This CDR3 region has 15 residues. Deletions cut 7 bases from V and 1 base from J, with 17 bases between. The germline V gene encodes CDR1 SGHRS and CDR2 YFSETQ. CDR3 amino acids: CASFPVGGENTEAFF. In DNA form, the CDR3 reads TGCGCCAGCTTTCCGGTGGGGGGAGAGAACACTGAAGCTTTCTTT.

This sequence joins TRBV4-1 and TRBJ2-1; D perhaps matches TRBD2 (6 bases). Per the germline V gene, CDR1 is MGHRA and CDR2 is YSYEKL. There are 15 residues in the CDR3. V was clipped by 1 base and J by 6 bases, with 13 bases between them. CDR3 bases: TGCGCCAGCAGCCAAGGACTAGTGTGGAGCAATGAGCAGTTCTTC. Residues: CASSQGLVWSNEQFF.